The clone carrying this T cell receptor beta chain was seen at least ten times. This CDR3 comprises 12 residues. Germline lookup yields CDR1 SQVTM and CDR2 ANQGSEA. V lost 3 bases to trimming and J lost 2 bases, with 2 bases between them. TCRdb re-called the reads through MiXCR, storing one row per CDR3 protein. Of about 240,000 distinct CDR3 sequences listed, 10% to 15% are singletons. This specimen belongs to a study of T cell repertoires in cytomegalovirus infection. Turning to the study itself: CMV infection together with matching HLA type was indicated by public TCR beta signatures.

The sequencing input was PBMCs. The chain links TRBV29-1 to TRBJ2-6; D is uncertain. This TCR was recovered from a human donor in good health (CMV status not recorded). Some clones in this sample may be carry-over from other donors' samples. The CDR3 nucleotides read TGCAGCGTTGAGACTGGGGCCAACGTCCTGACTTTC. Its protein is CSVETGANVLTF. The full variable domain, with the rest looked up from reference TRBV29-1 and TRBJ2-6, is SAVISQKPSRDICQRGTSLTIQCQVDSQVTMMFWYRQQPGQSLTLIATANQGSEATYESGFVIDKFPISRPNLTFSTLTVSNMSPEDSSIYLCSVETGANVLTFGAGSRLTVL.